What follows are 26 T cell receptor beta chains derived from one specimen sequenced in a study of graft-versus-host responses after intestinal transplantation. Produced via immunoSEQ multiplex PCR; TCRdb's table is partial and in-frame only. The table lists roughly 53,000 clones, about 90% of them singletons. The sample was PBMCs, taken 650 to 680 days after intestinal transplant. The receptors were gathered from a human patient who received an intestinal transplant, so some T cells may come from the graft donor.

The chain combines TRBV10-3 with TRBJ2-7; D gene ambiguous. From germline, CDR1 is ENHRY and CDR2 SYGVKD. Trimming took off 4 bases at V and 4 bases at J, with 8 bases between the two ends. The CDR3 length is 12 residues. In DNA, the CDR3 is TGTGCCATCAGTGGCCAGGATTACGAGCAGTACTTC. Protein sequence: CAISGQDYEQYF.

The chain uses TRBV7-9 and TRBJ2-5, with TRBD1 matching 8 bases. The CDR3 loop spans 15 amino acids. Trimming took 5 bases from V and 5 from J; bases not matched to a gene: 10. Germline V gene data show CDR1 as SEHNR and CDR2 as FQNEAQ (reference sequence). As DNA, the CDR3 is TGTGCCAGCAGCCTCTCTCCGGGACAGGCGGAGACCCAGTACTTC. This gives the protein CASSLSPGQAETQYF.

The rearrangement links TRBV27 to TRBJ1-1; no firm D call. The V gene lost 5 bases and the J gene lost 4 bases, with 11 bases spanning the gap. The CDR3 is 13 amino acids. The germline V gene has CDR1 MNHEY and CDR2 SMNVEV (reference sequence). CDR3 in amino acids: CASSIGWGTEAFF. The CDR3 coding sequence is TGTGCCAGCAGTATAGGCTGGGGCACTGAAGCTTTCTTT.

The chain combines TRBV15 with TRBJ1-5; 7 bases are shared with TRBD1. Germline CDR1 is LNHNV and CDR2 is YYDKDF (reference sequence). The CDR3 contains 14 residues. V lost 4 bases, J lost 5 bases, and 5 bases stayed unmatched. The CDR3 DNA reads TGTGCCACCAGCACCGACAGGGTGGATCAGCCCCAGCATTTT. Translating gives CATSTDRVDQPQHF.

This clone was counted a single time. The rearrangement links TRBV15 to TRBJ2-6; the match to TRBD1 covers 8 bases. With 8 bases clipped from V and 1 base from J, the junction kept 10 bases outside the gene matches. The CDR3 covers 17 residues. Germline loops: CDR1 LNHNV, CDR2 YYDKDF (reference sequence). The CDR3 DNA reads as TGTGCCACCGACCCCTCAGGGGGCCGGTCTGGGGCCAACGTCCTGACTTTC. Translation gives CATDPSGGRSGANVLTF. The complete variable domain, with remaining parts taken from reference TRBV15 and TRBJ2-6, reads DAMVIQNPRYQVTQFGKPVTLSCSQTLNHNVMYWYQQKSSQAPKLLFHYYDKDFNNEADTPDNFQSRRPNTSFCFLDIRSPGLGDTAMYLCATDPSGGRSGANVLTFGAGSRLTVL.

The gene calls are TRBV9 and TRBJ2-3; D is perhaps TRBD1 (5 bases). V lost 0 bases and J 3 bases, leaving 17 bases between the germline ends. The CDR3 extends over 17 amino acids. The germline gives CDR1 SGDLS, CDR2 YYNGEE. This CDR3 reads CASSVGVGAPGTDTQYF. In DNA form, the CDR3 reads TGTGCCAGCAGCGTAGGGGTAGGGGCGCCAGGGACAGATACGCAGTATTTT.

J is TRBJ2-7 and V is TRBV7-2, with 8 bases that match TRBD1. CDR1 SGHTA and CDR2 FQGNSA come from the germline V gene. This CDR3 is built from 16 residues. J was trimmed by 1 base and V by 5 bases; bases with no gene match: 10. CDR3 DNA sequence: TGTGCCAGCAGCCCACAGGGGGGTCCAACATCCTACGAGCAGTACTTC. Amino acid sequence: CASSPQGGPTSYEQYF.

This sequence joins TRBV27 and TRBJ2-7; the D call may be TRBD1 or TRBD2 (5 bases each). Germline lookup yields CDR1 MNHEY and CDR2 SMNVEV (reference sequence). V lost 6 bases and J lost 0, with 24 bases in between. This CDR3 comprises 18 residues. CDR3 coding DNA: TGTGCCAGCAGCTCTAACCGGGACCCAAATCGGATCTCCTACGAGCAGTACTTC. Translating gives CASSSNRDPNRISYEQYF.

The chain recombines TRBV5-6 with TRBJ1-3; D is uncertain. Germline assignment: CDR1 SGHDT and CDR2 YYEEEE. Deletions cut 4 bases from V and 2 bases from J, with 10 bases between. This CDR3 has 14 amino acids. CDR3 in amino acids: CASSLIEAGNTIYF. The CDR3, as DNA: TGTGCCAGCAGCCTGATTGAGGCTGGAAACACCATATATTTT. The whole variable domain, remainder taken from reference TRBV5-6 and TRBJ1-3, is DAGVTQSPTHLIKTRGQQVTLRCSPKSGHDTVSWYQQALGQGPQFIFQYYEEEERQRGNFPDRFSGHQFPNYSSELNVNALLLGDSALYLCASSLIEAGNTIYFGEGSWLTVV.

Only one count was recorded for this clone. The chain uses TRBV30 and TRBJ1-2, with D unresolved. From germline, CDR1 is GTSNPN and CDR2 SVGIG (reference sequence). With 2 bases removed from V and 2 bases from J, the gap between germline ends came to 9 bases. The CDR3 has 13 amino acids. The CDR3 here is CAWSSGKNYGYTF. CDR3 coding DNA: TGTGCCTGGAGTTCGGGAAAGAACTATGGCTACACCTTC.

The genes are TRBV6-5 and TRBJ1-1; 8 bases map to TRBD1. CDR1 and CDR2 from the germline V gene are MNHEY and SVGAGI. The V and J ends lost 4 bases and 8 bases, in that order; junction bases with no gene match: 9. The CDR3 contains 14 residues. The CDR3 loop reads CASSSLGGQGEAFF. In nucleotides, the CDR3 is TGTGCCAGCAGTTCGCTGGGCGGACAGGGCGAAGCTTTCTTT.

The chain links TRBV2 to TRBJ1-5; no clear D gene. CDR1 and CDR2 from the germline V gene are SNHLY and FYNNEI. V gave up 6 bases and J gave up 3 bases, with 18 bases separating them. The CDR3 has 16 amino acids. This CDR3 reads CASRGTFGSPNQPQHF. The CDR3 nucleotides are TGTGCCAGCAGGGGAACCTTCGGTTCTCCCAATCAGCCCCAGCATTTT.

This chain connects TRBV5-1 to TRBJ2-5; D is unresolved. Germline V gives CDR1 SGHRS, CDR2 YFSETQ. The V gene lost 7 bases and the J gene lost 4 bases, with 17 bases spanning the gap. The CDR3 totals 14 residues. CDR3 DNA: TGCGCCAGCGCCATCCAGGAGTCGTCAGAGACCCAGTACTTC. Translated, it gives CASAIQESSETQYF.

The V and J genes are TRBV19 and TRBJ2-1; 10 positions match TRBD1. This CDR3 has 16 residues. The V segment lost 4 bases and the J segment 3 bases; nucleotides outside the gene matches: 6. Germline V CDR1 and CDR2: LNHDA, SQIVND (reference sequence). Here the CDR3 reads CASSTRRTGGYNEQFF. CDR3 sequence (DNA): TGTGCCAGTAGTACCCGTCGGACAGGGGGCTACAATGAGCAGTTCTTC.

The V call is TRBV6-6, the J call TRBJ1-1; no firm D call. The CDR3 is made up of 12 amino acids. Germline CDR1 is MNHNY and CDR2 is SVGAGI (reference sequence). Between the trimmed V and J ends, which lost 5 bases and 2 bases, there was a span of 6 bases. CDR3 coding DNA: TGTGCCAGCAGTCCGGGAAACACTGAAGCTTTCTTT. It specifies CASSPGNTEAFF.

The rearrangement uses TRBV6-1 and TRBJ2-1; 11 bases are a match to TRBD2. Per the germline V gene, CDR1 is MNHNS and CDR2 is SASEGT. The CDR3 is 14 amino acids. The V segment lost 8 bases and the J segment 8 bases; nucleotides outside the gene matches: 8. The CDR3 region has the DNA TGTGCCAGCTCAACTAGCGGGGGTATCTATGAGCAGTTCTTC. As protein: CASSTSGGIYEQFF.

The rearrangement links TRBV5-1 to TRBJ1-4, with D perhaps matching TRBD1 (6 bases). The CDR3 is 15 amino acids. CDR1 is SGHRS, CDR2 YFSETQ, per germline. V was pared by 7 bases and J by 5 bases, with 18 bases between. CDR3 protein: CASQPSGQNNEKLFF. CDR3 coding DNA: TGCGCCAGCCAACCCTCCGGACAGAACAATGAAAAACTGTTTTTT. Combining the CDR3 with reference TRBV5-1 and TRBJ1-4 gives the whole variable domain KAGVTQTPRYLIKTRGQQVTLSCSPISGHRSVSWYQQTPGQGLQFLFEYFSETQRNKGNFPGRFSGRQFSNSRSEMNVSTLELGDSALYLCASQPSGQNNEKLFFGSGTQLSVL.

The CDR3 region has the DNA TGCGCCAGCAGTCCTACCAGGGGCACTGATGAAAAACTGTTTTTT. Protein product: CASSPTRGTDEKLFF. The gene calls are TRBV5-1 and TRBJ1-4, with a tentative D call TRBD1 (6 bases). The CDR3 runs to 15 residues. With 5 bases removed from V and 6 bases from J, the gap between germline ends came to 17 bases. CDR1 and CDR2 from the germline V gene are SGHRS and YFSETQ.

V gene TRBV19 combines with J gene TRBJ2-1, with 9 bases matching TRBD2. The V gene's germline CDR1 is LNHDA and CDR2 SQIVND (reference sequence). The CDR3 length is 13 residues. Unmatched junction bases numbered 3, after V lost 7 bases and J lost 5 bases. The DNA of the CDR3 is TGTGCCAGTAACGCGGGGGGGAACAATGAGCAGTTCTTC. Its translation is CASNAGGNNEQFF.

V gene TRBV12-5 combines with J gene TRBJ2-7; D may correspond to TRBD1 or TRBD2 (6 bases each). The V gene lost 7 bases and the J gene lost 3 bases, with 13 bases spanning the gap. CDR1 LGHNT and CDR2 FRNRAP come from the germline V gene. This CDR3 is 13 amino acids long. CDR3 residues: CASVLGGGYEQYF. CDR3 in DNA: TGTGCTAGTGTCTTAGGAGGGGGCTACGAGCAGTACTTC.

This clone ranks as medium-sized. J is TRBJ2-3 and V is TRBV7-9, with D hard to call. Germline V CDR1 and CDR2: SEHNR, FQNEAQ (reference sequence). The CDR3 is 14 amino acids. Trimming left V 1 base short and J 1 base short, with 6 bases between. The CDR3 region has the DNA TGTGCCAGCAGCTTAGTTCAGGGCACAGATACGCAGTATTTT. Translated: CASSLVQGTDTQYF.

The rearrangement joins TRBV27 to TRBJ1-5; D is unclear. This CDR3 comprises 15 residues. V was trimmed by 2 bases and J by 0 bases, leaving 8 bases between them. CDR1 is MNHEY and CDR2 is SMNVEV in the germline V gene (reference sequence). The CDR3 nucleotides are TGTGCCAGCAGTTTAGTGGGTATTAGCAATCAGCCCCAGCATTTT. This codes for CASSLVGISNQPQHF.

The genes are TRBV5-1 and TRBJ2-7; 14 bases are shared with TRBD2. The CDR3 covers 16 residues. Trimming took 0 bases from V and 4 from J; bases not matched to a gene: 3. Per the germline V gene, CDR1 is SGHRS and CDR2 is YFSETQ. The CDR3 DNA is TGCGCCAGCAGCTTGGGACTAGCGGGGGGGCGTTACGAGCAGTACTTC. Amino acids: CASSLGLAGGRYEQYF.

The CDR3 is CASSVMIRTGLNEQFF. The CDR3 DNA follows: TGTGCCAGCAGCGTCATGATCCGGACAGGACTAAATGAGCAGTTCTTC. The V and J genes are TRBV9 and TRBJ2-1, with a possible D match to TRBD1 (7 bases). The CDR3 totals 16 residues. Between the trimmed V and J ends, which lost 2 bases and 7 bases, there was a span of 19 bases. Germline V gene sequence: CDR1 SGDLS, CDR2 YYNGEE.

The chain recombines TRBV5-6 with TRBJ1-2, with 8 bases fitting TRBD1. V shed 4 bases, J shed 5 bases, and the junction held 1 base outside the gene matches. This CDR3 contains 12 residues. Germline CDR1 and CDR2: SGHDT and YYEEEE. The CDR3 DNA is TGTGCCAGCAGCCGGGACAGGTATGGCTACACCTTC. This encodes CASSRDRYGYTF.

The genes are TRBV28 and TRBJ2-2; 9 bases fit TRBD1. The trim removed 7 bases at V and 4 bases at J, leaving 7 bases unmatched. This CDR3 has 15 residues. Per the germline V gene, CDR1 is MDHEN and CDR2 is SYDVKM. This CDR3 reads CASTRTGDGTGELFF. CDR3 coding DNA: TGTGCCAGCACCCGGACAGGGGATGGCACCGGGGAGCTGTTTTTT.